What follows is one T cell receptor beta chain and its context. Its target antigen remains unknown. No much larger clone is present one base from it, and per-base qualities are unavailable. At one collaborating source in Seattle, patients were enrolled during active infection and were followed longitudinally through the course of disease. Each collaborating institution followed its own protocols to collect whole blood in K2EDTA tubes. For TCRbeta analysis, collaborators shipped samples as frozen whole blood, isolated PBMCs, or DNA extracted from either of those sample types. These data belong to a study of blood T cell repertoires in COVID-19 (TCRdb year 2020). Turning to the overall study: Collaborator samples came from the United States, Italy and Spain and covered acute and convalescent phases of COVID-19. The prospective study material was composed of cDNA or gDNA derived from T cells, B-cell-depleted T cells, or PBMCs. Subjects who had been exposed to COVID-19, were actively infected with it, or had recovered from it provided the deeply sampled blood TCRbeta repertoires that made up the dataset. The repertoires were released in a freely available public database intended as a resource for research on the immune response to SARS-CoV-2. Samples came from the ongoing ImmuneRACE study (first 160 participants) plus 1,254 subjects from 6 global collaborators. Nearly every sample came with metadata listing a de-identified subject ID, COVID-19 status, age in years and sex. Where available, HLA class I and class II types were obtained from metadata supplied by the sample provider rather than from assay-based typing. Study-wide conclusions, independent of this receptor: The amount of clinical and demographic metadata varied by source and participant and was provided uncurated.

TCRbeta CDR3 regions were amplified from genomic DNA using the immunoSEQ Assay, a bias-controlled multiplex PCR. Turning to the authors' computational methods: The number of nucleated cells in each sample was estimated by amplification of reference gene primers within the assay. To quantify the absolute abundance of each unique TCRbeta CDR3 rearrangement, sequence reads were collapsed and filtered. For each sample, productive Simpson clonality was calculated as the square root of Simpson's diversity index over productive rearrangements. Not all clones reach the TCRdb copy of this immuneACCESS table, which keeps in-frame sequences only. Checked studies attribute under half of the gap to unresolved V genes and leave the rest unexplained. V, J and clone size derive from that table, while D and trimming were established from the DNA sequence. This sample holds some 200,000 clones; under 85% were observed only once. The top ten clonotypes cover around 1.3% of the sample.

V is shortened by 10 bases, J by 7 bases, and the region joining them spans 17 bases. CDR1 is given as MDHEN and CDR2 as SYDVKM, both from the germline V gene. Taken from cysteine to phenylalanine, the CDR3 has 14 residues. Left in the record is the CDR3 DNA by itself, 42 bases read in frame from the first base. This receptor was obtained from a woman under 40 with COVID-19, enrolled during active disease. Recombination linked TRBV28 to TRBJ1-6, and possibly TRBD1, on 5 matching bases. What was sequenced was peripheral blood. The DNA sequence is TGTGCCACCACCACGGGACTAGGGAATTCACCCCTCCACTTT. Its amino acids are CATTTGLGNSPLHF.